The T cell receptor (beta chain) described here comes from a study of shared clonotypes between healthy human individuals. General study results and limits: Larger estimated richness was generally recorded for naive subsets relative to memory subsets.

Assay used: immunoSEQ multiplex PCR; TCRdb lists only in-frame clones, some missing. Of about 380,000 clones listed, approximately 97% are singletons. Germline lookup yields CDR1 SQVTM and CDR2 ANQGSEA. V lost 4 bases to trimming and J lost 4 bases; unmatched junction nucleotides: 3. The CDR3 consists of 13 residues. Note on this clone: Its antigen is not known.

Input material: memory CD8+ T cells sorted from blood. Indicated subset: CD45RO+ cells pooled with CCR7-negative TemRA cells. V and J are TRBV29-1 and TRBJ2-7; 11 positions agree with TRBD1. The clonotype originates from a man in his thirties or forties in good health. Here the CDR3 reads CSVVGQGAYEQYF. The CDR3 nucleotides read TGCAGCGTTGTCGGACAGGGGGCATACGAGCAGTACTTC.